Reported below is one T cell receptor beta chain. Time point described: pre-sensitization, week 0. Stated treatment: therapeutic diphenylcyclopropenone sensitization with weekly scalp DPC. Non-pregnant alopecia patients aged 18 to 70, suitable for DPC therapy. These data come from a study of human T cells and chemical hapten exposure. In TCRdb, the RACE reads were re-called with MiXCR into one record per CDR3 protein. The table records roughly 260,000 distinct CDR3 sequences, about 9% of them present only once. The CDR3 totals 18 residues. Germline trimming cut 4 bases from V and 2 bases from J; bases unmatched to any gene: 11. Germline loops: CDR1 SGHNT, CDR2 YYREEE (reference sequence).

The receptor was derived from a woman in her thirties or forties with alopecia areata. Some clones in this sample may be carry-over from other donors' samples. This sample comprised whole blood, obtained in connection with sensitization to the hapten diphenylcyclopropenone (DPC). The rearrangement joins TRBV5-4 to TRBJ2-7; 14 nucleotides agree with TRBD2. In DNA, the CDR3 is TGTGCCAGCAGCCCCGGACTAGCGGGAGGCCCCAATACCTACGAGCAGTACTTC. Its protein product is CASSPGLAGGPNTYEQYF.